This T cell receptor (beta chain) was documented in a study of cytomegalovirus exposure and HLA in healthy donors. Whole-study findings and limits: Productive status was seen about 90% or about 30% of the time for most TCR beta V segments in an earlier analysis.

The PCR made use of 60 Vbeta and 13 Jbeta primers. The table came from immunoSEQ multiplex PCR; TCRdb's copy has only in-frame clones and leaves some out. The sample holds 95,000 to 150,000 clones; 83% are singletons and the top ten take over 3%. The CDR3 contains 10 residues. Per germline, CDR1 SNHLY and CDR2 FYNNEI. On this clone itself: Its cognate antigen is unknown.

The chain is built from TRBV2 and TRBJ2-7; 8 nucleotides align to TRBD1. The sample consisted of PBMCs. The source is a woman aged 40 to 50 in good health and CMV-seropositive. Here the CDR3 reads CTGGTYEQYF. CDR3 coding DNA: TGTACAGGGGGTACCTACGAGCAGTACTTC.